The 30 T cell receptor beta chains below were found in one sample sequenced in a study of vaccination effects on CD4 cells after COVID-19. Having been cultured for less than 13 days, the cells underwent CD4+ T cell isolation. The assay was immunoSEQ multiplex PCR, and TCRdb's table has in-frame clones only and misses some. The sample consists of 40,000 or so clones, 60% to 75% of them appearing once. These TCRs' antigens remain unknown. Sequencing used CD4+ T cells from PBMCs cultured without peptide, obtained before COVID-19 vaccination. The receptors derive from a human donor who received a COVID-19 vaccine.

CDR3 loop: CATSKTGVETQYF. The DNA for the CDR3 is TGTGCCACTTCGAAAACAGGTGTGGAGACCCAGTACTTC. V and J are TRBV24-1 and TRBJ2-5; D possibly corresponds to TRBD1 (5 bases). Germline CDR1 is KGHDR and CDR2 is SFDVKD. The CDR3 runs 13 residues. V was shortened by 10 bases and J by 5 bases, with 16 bases between the two germline ends.

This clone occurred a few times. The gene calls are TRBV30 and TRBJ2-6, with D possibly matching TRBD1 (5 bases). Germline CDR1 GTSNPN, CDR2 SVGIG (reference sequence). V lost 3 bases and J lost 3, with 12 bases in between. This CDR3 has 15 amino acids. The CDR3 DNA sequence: TGTGCCTGGAGCACCGACAGCCTTGGGGCCAACGTCCTGACTTTC. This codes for CAWSTDSLGANVLTF.

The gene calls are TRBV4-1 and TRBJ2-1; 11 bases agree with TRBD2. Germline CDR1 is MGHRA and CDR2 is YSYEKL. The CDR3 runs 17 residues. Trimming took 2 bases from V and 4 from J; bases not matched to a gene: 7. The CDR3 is CASSQPVAGGVYNEQFF. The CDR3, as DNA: TGCGCCAGCAGCCAACCTGTAGCGGGGGGGGTTTACAATGAGCAGTTCTTC.

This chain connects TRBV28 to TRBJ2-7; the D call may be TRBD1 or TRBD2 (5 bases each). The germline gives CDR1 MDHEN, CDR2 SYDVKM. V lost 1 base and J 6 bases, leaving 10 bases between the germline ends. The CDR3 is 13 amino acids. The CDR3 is CASSLSRDGEQYF. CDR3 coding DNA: TGTGCCAGCAGTTTATCCAGGGACGGCGAGCAGTACTTC.

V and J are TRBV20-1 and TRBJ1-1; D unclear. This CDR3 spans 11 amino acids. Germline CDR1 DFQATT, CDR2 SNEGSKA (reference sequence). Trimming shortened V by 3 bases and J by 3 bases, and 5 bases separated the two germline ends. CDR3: CSARRDTEAFF. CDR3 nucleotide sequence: TGCAGTGCTAGGCGGGACACTGAAGCTTTCTTT.

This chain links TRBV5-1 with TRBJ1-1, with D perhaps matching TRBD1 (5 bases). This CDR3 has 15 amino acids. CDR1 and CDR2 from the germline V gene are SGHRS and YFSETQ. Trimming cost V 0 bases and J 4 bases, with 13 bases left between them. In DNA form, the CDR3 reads TGCGCCAGCAGCTTGGGTGGGGCCCTGGGCACTGAAGCTTTCTTT. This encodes CASSLGGALGTEAFF.

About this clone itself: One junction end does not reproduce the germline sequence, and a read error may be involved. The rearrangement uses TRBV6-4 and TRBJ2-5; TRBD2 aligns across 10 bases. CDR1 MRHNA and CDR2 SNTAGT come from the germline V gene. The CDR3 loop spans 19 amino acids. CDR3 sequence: CASNIFGTSEAPTKEPQYF. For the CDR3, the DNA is TGTGCCAGCAATATCTTCGGGACTAGCGAGGCCCCTACGAAAGAGCCCCAGTACTTC.

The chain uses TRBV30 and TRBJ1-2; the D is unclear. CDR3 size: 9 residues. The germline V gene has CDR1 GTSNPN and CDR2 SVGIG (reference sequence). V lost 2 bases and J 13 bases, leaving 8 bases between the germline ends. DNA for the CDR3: TGTGCCTGGAGTCTCGGAAGCACCTTC. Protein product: CAWSLGSTF.

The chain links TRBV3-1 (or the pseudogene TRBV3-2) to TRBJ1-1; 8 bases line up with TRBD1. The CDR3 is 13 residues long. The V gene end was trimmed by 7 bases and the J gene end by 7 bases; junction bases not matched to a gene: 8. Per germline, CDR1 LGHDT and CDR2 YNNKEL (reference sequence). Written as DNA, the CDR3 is TGTGCCAGCAACTGGACAGGGCTTGATGAAGCTTTCTTT. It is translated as CASNWTGLDEAFF.

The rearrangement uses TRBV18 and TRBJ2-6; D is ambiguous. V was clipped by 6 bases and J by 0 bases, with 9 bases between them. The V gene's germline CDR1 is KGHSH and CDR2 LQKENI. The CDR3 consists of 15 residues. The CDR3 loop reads CASSLDHSGANVLTF. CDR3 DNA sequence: TGTGCCAGCTCCCTCGACCACTCTGGGGCCAACGTCCTGACTTTC.

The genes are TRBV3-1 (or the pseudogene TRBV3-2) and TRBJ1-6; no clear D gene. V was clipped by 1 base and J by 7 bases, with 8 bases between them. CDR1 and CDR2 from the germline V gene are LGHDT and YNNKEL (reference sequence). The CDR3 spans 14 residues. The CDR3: CASSQVGPNSPLHF. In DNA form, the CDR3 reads TGTGCCAGCAGCCAAGTTGGGCCAAATTCACCCCTCCACTTT.

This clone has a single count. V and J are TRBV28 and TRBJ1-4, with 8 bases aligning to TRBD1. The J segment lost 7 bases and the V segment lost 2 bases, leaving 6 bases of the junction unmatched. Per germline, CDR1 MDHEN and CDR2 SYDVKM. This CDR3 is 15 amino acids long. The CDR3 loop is CASSLLGQGGEKLFF. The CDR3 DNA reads TGTGCCAGCAGTTTACTCGGACAGGGAGGTGAAAAACTGTTTTTT. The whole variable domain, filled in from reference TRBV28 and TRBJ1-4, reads DVKVTQSSRYLVKRTGEKVFLECVQDMDHENMFWYRQDPGLGLRLIYFSYDVKMKEKGDIPEGYSVSREKKERFSLILESASTNQTSMYLCASSLLGQGGEKLFFGSGTQLSVL.

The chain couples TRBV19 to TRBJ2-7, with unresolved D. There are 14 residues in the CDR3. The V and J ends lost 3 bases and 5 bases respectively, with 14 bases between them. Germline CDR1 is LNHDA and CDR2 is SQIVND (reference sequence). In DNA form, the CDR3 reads TGTGCCAGTAGTATTGACACGGCCCCCCACGAGCAGTACTTC. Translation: CASSIDTAPHEQYF.

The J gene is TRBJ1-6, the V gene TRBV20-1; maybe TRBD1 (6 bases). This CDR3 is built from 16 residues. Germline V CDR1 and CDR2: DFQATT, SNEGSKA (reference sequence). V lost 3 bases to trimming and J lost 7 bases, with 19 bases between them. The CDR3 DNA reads TGCAGTGCTAGTGGGAAACAGGGCTTCCAAAATTCACCCCTCCACTTT. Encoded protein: CSASGKQGFQNSPLHF.

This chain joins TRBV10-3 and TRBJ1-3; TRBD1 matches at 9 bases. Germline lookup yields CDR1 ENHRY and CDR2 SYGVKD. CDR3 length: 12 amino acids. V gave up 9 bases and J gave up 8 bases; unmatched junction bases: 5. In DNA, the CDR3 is TGTGCCATGGGGACAGGGACGGACACCATATATTTT. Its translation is CAMGTGTDTIYF.

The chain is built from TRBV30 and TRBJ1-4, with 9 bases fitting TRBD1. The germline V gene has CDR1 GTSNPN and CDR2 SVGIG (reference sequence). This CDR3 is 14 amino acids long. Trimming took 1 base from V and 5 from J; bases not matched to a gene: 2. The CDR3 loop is CAWSEGTGNEKLFF. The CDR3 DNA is TGTGCCTGGAGTGAAGGGACAGGGAATGAAAAACTGTTTTTT.

The CDR3 sequence: CASSLAGTQGTPQHF. DNA of the CDR3: TGCGCCAGCAGCTTGGCCGGAACCCAAGGCACGCCCCAGCATTTT. V usage is TRBV5-1 and J usage is TRBJ1-5; D remains unclear. V dropped 0 bases and J dropped 9 bases, with 16 bases sitting between them. Per the germline V gene, CDR1 is SGHRS and CDR2 is YFSETQ. The CDR3 spans 15 residues.

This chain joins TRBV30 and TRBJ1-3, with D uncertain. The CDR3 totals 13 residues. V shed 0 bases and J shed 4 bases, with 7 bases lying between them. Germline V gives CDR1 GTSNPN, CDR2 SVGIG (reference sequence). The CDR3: CAWSVLTGNTIYF. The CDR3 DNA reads TGTGCCTGGAGTGTACTCACCGGAAACACCATATATTTT.

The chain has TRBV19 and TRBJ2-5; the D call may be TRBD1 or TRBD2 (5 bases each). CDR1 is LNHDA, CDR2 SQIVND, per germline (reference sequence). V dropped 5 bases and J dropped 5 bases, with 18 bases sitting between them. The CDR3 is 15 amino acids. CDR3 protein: CASSDTGRFPETQYF. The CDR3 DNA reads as TGTGCCAGTAGTGATACGGGGCGGTTCCCGGAGACCCAGTACTTC.

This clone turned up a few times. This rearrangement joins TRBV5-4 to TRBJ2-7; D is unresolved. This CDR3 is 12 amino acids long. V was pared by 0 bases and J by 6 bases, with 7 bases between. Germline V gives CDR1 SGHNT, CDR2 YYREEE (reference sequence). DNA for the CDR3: TGTGCCAGCAGCTTGGGTACTGGCGAGCAGTACTTC. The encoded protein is CASSLGTGEQYF.

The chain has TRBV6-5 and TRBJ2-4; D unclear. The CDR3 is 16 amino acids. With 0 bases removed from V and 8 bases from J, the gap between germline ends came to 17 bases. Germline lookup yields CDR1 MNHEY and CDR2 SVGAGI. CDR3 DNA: TGTGCCAGCAGTTACTCGTCGTCGAGCCCGGCCTACATTCAGTACTTC. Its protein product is CASSYSSSSPAYIQYF.

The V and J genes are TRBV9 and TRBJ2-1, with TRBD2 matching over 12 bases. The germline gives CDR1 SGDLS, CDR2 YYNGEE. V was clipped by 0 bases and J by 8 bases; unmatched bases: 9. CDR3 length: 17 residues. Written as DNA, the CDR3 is TGTGCCAGCAGCGTAGCTACGGCGGGACTAGCGGGTGATGAGCAGTTCTTC. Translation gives CASSVATAGLAGDEQFF.

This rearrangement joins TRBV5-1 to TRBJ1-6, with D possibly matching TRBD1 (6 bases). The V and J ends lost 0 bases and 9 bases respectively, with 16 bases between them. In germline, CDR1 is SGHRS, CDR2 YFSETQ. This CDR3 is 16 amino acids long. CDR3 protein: CASSLEAGVTLSPLHF. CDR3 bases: TGCGCCAGCAGCTTGGAGGCAGGGGTTACCCTTTCACCCCTCCACTTT. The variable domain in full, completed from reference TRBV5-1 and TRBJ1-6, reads KAGVTQTPRYLIKTRGQQVTLSCSPISGHRSVSWYQQTPGQGLQFLFEYFSETQRNKGNFPGRFSGRQFSNSRSEMNVSTLELGDSALYLCASSLEAGVTLSPLHFGNGTRLTVT.

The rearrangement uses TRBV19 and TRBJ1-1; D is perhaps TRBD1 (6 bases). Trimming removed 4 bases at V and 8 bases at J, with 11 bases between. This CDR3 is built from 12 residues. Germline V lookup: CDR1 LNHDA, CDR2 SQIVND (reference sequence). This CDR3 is CASSNRVKEAFF. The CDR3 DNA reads TGTGCCAGTAGTAACAGGGTGAAAGAAGCTTTCTTT. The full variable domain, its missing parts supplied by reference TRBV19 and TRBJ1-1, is DGGITQSPKYLFRKEGQNVTLSCEQNLNHDAMYWYRQDPGQGLRLIYYSQIVNDFQKGDIAEGYSVSREKKESFPLTVTSAQKNPTAFYLCASSNRVKEAFFGQGTRLTVV.

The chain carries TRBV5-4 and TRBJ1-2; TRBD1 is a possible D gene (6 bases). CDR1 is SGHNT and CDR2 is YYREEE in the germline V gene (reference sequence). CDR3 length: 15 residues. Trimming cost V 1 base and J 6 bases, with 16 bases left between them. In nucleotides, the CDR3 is TGTGCCAGCAGCTTGTGGATTGGGGGGGGCAATGGCTACACCTTC. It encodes CASSLWIGGGNGYTF.

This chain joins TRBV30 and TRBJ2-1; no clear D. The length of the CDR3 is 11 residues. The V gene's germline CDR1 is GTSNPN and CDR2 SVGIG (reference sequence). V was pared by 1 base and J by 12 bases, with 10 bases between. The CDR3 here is CAWSEASGQFF. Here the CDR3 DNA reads TGTGCCTGGAGTGAGGCTAGTGGGCAGTTCTTC.

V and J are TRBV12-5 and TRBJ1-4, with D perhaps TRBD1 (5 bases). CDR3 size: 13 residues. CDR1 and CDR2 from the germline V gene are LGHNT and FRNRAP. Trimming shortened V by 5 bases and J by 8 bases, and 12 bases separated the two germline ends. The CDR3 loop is CASGRQGGEKLFF. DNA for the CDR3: TGTGCTAGTGGTCGGCAGGGTGGGGAAAAACTGTTTTTT.

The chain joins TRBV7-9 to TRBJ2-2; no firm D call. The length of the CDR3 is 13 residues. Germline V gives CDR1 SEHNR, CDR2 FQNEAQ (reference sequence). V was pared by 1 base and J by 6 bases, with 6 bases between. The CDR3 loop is CASSLVGPGELFF. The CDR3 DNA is TGTGCCAGCAGCTTAGTGGGCCCCGGGGAGCTGTTTTTT.

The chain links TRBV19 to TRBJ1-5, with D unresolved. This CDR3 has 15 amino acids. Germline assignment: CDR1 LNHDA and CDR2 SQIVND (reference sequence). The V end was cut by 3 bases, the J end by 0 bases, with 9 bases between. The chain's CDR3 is CASSISPYSNQPQHF. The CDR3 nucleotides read TGTGCCAGTAGTATTTCACCCTATAGCAATCAGCCCCAGCATTTT.

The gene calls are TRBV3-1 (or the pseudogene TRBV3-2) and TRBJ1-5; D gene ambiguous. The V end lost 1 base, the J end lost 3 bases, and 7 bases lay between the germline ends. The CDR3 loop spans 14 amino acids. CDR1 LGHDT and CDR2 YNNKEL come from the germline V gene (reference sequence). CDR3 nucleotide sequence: TGTGCCAGCAGCCAAGGACAAGCCAATCAGCCCCAGCATTTT. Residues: CASSQGQANQPQHF.